The 2 T cell receptor beta chains reported below all come from one sample, sequenced in a study of technical replicates of blood from a few donors. Assay: immunoSEQ multiplex PCR; the TCRdb copy retains only in-frame clones and omits some. The table records around 67,000 clones, roughly 95% of them present only once. The sample was T cells isolated from PBMCs. These receptors all stem from a human donor in good health.

The V call is TRBV7-8, the J call TRBJ1-5; D is undetermined. V lost 1 base to trimming and J lost 3 bases, with 4 bases between them. The CDR3 length is 13 residues. Germline assignment: CDR1 SGHVS and CDR2 FQNEAQ. This CDR3 reads CASSLGHNQPQHF. CDR3 coding DNA: TGTGCCAGCAGCTTAGGGCACAATCAGCCCCAGCATTTT.

The J gene is TRBJ1-2, the V gene TRBV19; 8 bases map to TRBD1. The CDR3 consists of 16 residues. Germline V CDR1 and CDR2: LNHDA, SQIVND (reference sequence). J was trimmed by 4 bases and V by 6 bases; bases with no gene match: 13. CDR3 in DNA: TGTGCCAGTAGCCGACAGGGGATCACACCGACCTATGGCTACACCTTC. This codes for CASSRQGITPTYGYTF.